These 20 T cell receptor beta chains came from one sample sequenced in a study of CD8+CD57+ T cells in acquired aplastic anemia. Genomic DNA, serving as template, underwent TCR beta VDJ and CDR3 profiling. TCRdb fed the reads into MiXCR, producing one record per CDR3 protein. The table includes 150,000 to 200,000 distinct CDR3 sequences, approximately 40% detected once. Sequencing was carried out using sorted CD4+, CD8+, or CD8+CD57+ T cells (not recorded which) from PBMCs. Receptors were obtained from a human donor in good health.

The sample holds a few counts of this clonotype. This sequence joins TRBV24-1 and TRBJ2-7; 9 positions agree with TRBD1. Trimming removed 3 bases from V and 0 bases from J; junction bases left unmatched: 5. CDR1 KGHDR and CDR2 SFDVKD come from the germline V gene. There are 16 residues in the CDR3. CDR3 residues: CATSDNPGQGSYEQYF. As DNA, the CDR3 is TGTGCCACCAGTGATAATCCGGGACAGGGCTCCTACGAGCAGTACTTC.

This clonotype was found many times. The chain joins TRBV19 to TRBJ1-6; 8 bases are a match to TRBD1. The CDR3 is 15 amino acids. V was clipped by 7 bases and J by 8 bases; unmatched bases: 10. CDR1 and CDR2 (germline): LNHDA, SQIVND (reference sequence). The chain's CDR3 is CASKPGTGMHSPLHF. CDR3 coding DNA: TGTGCCAGTAAACCTGGGACAGGTATGCATTCACCCCTCCACTTT. Full variable domain (remainder filled in from reference TRBV19 and TRBJ1-6): DGGITQSPKYLFRKEGQNVTLSCEQNLNHDAMYWYRQDPGQGLRLIYYSQIVNDFQKGDIAEGYSVSREKKESFPLTVTSAQKNPTAFYLCASKPGTGMHSPLHFGNGTRLTVT.

The rearrangement links TRBV15 to TRBJ2-5; tentatively, D is TRBD1 or TRBD2 (5 bases each). Germline CDR1 reads LNHNV; CDR2 reads YYDKDF (reference sequence). The CDR3 contains 16 residues. V was trimmed by 1 base and J by 2 bases, leaving 14 bases between them. The CDR3 DNA sequence: TGTGCCACCAGCAGAGGTCGAGGGGACGGACAAGAGACCCAGTACTTC. It translates to CATSRGRGDGQETQYF.

In the case of this clonotype: Since a much larger clone is just one base distant, this may be a read error. The chain links TRBV11-3 to TRBJ2-7, with D possibly being TRBD1 or TRBD2 (5 bases each). V lost 3 bases, J lost 3 bases, and 15 bases lay in between. The germline CDR1 and CDR2 sequences are SGHNT and YENEEA. The CDR3 covers 15 residues. The CDR3 bases are TGTGCCAGCAGCTTTGCAGGGAGCGTATTCTACGAGCAGTACTTC. It encodes CASSFAGSVFYEQYF. Based on the CDR3 plus reference TRBV11-3 and TRBJ2-7, the full variable domain is EAGVVQSPRYKIIEKKQPVAFWCNPISGHNTLYWYLQNLGQGPELLIRYENEEAVDDSQLPKDRFSAERLKGVDSTLKIQPAELGDSAVYLCASSFAGSVFYEQYFGPGTRLTVT.

The V and J genes are TRBV7-6 and TRBJ2-7; D might be TRBD1 (6 bases). CDR3 size: 17 residues. V lost 1 base and J 0 bases, leaving 16 bases between the germline ends. Germline V gene lookup returns CDR1 SGHVS and CDR2 FNYEAQ. The CDR3 DNA reads TGTGCCAGCAGCTTAGGGTATTTCGGACAGTCCTCCTACGAGCAGTACTTC. Translation gives CASSLGYFGQSSYEQYF. Using reference TRBV7-6 and TRBJ2-7 for the parts outside the CDR3, the full variable domain is GAGVSQSPRYKVTKRGQDVALRCDPISGHVSLYWYRQALGQGPEFLTYFNYEAQQDKSGLPNDRFSAERPEGSISTLTIQRTEQRDSAMYRCASSLGYFGQSSYEQYFGPGTRLTVT.

This clonotype has just a few counts. The chain employs TRBV28 and TRBJ2-7, with TRBD2 matching 11 bases. Germline V gene data show CDR1 as MDHEN and CDR2 as SYDVKM. The CDR3 length is 15 residues. V lost 5 bases, J lost 0 bases, and 3 bases stayed unmatched. In DNA form, the CDR3 reads TGTGCCAGCAGTAAGGGACTAGCGGCCTCCTACGAGCAGTACTTC. This encodes CASSKGLAASYEQYF.

There are many counts of this clonotype. J is TRBJ2-7 and V is TRBV6-2 or TRBV6-3, with 11 bases aligning to TRBD2. This CDR3 has 15 amino acids. V shed 6 bases, J shed 6 bases, and the junction held 10 bases outside the gene matches. Germline V gene data show CDR1 as MNHEY and CDR2 as SVGEGT. For the CDR3, the DNA is TGTGCCAGCAGACTTCCGGGACTAGCGGTCGGCGAGCAGTACTTC. Translating gives CASRLPGLAVGEQYF.

The V gene is TRBV15, the J gene TRBJ1-6; D remains ambiguous. This CDR3 has 15 residues. V lost 0 bases and J lost 0, with 3 bases in between. The germline CDR1 and CDR2 sequences are LNHNV and YYDKDF (reference sequence). For the CDR3, the DNA is TGTGCCACCAGCAGAGAATCCTCCTATAATTCACCCCTCCACTTT. Translating gives CATSRESSYNSPLHF. The full variable domain, rest sourced from reference TRBV15 and TRBJ1-6, is DAMVIQNPRYQVTQFGKPVTLSCSQTLNHNVMYWYQQKSSQAPKLLFHYYDKDFNNEADTPDNFQSRRPNTSFCFLDIRSPGLGDTAMYLCATSRESSYNSPLHFGNGTRLTVT.

The table lists this clonotype with many counts. A much larger clone differs from this one at a single base, so this may be a read error. The chain recombines TRBV5-4 with TRBJ2-6, with D hard to call. Trimming pared 2 bases from V and 4 bases from J, leaving 4 bases between. Germline CDR1 and CDR2: SGHNT and YYREEE (reference sequence). The CDR3 contains 13 residues. For the CDR3, the DNA is TGTGCCAGCAGCTTCTACGGGGCCAACGTCCTGACTTTC. It specifies CASSFYGANVLTF.

A word on this clonotype: A much larger clone lies a single base off, so this may be a read error. The rearrangement uses TRBV4-3 and TRBJ2-1; D uncertain. The CDR3 is 14 residues long. Germline assignment: CDR1 LGHNA and CDR2 YSLEER. The CDR3 DNA follows: TGCGCCAGCAGCCAATCAACAACGGGTAATGAGCAGCTCTTC. Amino acid sequence: CASSQSTTGNEQLF.

The genes are TRBV10-3 and TRBJ1-2; 7 bases map to TRBD1. Germline V gene lookup returns CDR1 ENHRY and CDR2 SYGVKD. There are 14 residues in the CDR3. The junction had 4 bases not matched to a gene; V was cut back by 3 bases and J by 3 bases. Here the CDR3 reads CAISEPDRYYGYTF. CDR3 DNA sequence: TGTGCCATCAGTGAACCGGACAGGTACTATGGCTACACCTTC.

This clonotype was detected many times. The chain is built from TRBV6-1 and TRBJ2-7; D is unclear. The CDR3 loop spans 12 amino acids. V was clipped by 8 bases and J by 2 bases, with 10 bases between them. From germline, CDR1 is MNHNS and CDR2 SASEGT. The CDR3 DNA sequence: TGTGCCAGCGGAAGGTTTACCTACGAGCAGTACTTC. It codes for CASGRFTYEQYF.

DNA for the CDR3: TGCAGCGTCCAGGGGCCGGAGGGAGGGCAGGGGACCTACGAGCAGTACTTC. It specifies CSVQGPEGGQGTYEQYF. This chain links TRBV29-1 with TRBJ2-7; D is possibly TRBD2 (7 bases). The V gene lost 6 bases and the J gene lost 2 bases, with 26 bases spanning the gap. The CDR3 totals 17 residues. Germline V lookup: CDR1 SQVTM, CDR2 ANQGSEA.

The CDR3 DNA is TGTGCCACCAGTGATTGGGACAGGAACGAGCAGTACTTC. Its protein is CATSDWDRNEQYF. The chain combines TRBV24-1 with TRBJ2-7; 8 positions agree with TRBD1. The CDR3 runs 13 residues. CDR1 and CDR2 (germline): KGHDR, SFDVKD. V gave up 2 bases and J gave up 5 bases; unmatched junction bases: 1.

V gene TRBV14 combines with J gene TRBJ2-7, with D hard to call. Trimming shortened V by 1 base and J by 6 bases, and 7 bases separated the two germline ends. This CDR3 spans 12 amino acids. Per germline, CDR1 SGHDN and CDR2 FVKESK. The CDR3 DNA follows: TGTGCCAGCAGCCAAGGGATTAGCGAGCAGTACTTC. Residues: CASSQGISEQYF.

This clonotype has ten or more counts. V usage is TRBV5-1 and J usage is TRBJ2-1; tentatively, D is TRBD2 (5 bases). The CDR3 is 15 amino acids. Between the trimmed V and J ends, which lost 2 bases and 2 bases, there was a span of 11 bases. CDR1 SGHRS and CDR2 YFSETQ come from the germline V gene. CDR3 sequence (DNA): TGCGCCAGCAGCTTTGAGGGTTACACCTACAATGAGCAGTTCTTC. Translated, it gives CASSFEGYTYNEQFF.

The chain employs TRBV20-1 and TRBJ2-3; weak D call: TRBD1 (5 bases). This CDR3 is 12 amino acids long. Germline-derived CDR1 and CDR2 are DFQATT and SNEGSKA (reference sequence). Trimming stripped 7 bases from V and 2 bases from J, with 10 bases between. The chain's CDR3 is CSGVGPTDTQYF. CDR3 DNA: TGCAGTGGAGTGGGGCCCACAGATACGCAGTATTTT.

This clonotype occurred many times. The rearrangement joins TRBV7-9 to TRBJ1-4; D not certain. The CDR3 sequence is 13 residues long. Germline CDR1 reads SEHNR; CDR2 reads FQNEAQ (reference sequence). V lost 5 bases, J lost 5 bases, and 9 bases lay in between. CDR3 loop: CASSLNGNEKLFF. CDR3 nucleotides: TGTGCCAGCAGCCTCAATGGAAATGAAAAACTGTTTTTT.

This clonotype has a count of ten or more. This rearrangement joins TRBV15 to TRBJ2-2, with 15 nucleotides matching TRBD2. The ends lost 3 bases at V and 10 bases at J; junction bases unmatched: 9. The CDR3 extends over 17 amino acids. Germline lookup yields CDR1 LNHNV and CDR2 YYDKDF (reference sequence). The CDR3 DNA reads TGTGCCACCAGCAGTTTATGGACTAGCGGGAGGGCCGTGGAGCTGTTTTTT. It specifies CATSSLWTSGRAVELFF. Together with reference TRBV15 and TRBJ2-2, the CDR3 gives the full variable domain: DAMVIQNPRYQVTQFGKPVTLSCSQTLNHNVMYWYQQKSSQAPKLLFHYYDKDFNNEADTPDNFQSRRPNTSFCFLDIRSPGLGDTAMYLCATSSLWTSGRAVELFFGEGSRLTVL.

Details on this clonotype: A read error is possible here, since a much larger clone lies one base away. The chain employs TRBV11-3 and TRBJ2-5, with D unresolved. CDR3 length equals 13 residues. Germline V gene data show CDR1 as SGHNT and CDR2 as YENEEA. CDR3 sequence (DNA): TGTGCCAGCAGCTTAAAGGCTCAAGGGACCCAGTACTTC. Its translation: CASSLKAQGTQYF.